These 8 T cell receptor beta chains came from one sample sequenced in a study of CD4 T cells in relation to SARS-CoV-2 and coronaviruses. Profiled with immunoSEQ multiplex PCR; TCRdb holds only in-frame clones, not every one. Altogether 35,000 to 40,000 clones are present, approximately 85% being singletons, with the ten largest covering about 3%. Specimen: memory CD4+ T cells from PBMCs. The origin of the receptors is an adult with COVID-19.

V usage is TRBV24-1 and J usage is TRBJ2-7, with no clear D. This CDR3 is built from 13 residues. Per germline, CDR1 KGHDR and CDR2 SFDVKD. Trimming pared 3 bases from V and 0 bases from J, leaving 5 bases between. The CDR3 DNA sequence: TGTGCCACCAGTGATCCGAACTCCTACGAGCAGTACTTC. It encodes CATSDPNSYEQYF.

The sample holds one count of this clone. The chain is built from TRBV10-3 and TRBJ2-1, with 13 nucleotides matching TRBD2. CDR3 size: 22 residues. J was trimmed by 3 bases and V by 4 bases; bases with no gene match: 21. Germline V lookup: CDR1 ENHRY, CDR2 SYGVKD. As DNA, the CDR3 is TGTGCCATCAGTGGGCCACCAGGGACTAGCGGGAATATCCCGGTGGACTACAATGAGCAGTTCTTC. It specifies CAISGPPGTSGNIPVDYNEQFF.

This clone was observed once. This chain joins TRBV11-2 and TRBJ2-3, with 8 bases lining up with TRBD2. The germline V gene has CDR1 SGHAT and CDR2 FQNNGV. This CDR3 is 14 amino acids long. V was pared by 5 bases and J by 3 bases, with 4 bases of the junction left unmatched. The CDR3, as DNA: TGTGCCAGCAGCCCCGGGACTAGTACAGATACGCAGTATTTT. Translating it yields CASSPGTSTDTQYF.

The CDR3 bases are TGTGCCAGCAGCTTTTACAATGAGCAGTTCTTC. As protein: CASSFYNEQFF. The V call is TRBV7-2, the J call TRBJ2-1, with no clear D. Germline V gene lookup returns CDR1 SGHTA and CDR2 FQGNSA. V was pared by 3 bases and J by 4 bases, with 1 base between. This CDR3 region has 11 residues.

The chain carries TRBV28 and TRBJ2-4; no firm D call. The CDR3 has 16 residues. Germline loops: CDR1 MDHEN, CDR2 SYDVKM. With 5 bases removed from V and 8 bases from J, the gap between germline ends came to 22 bases. The CDR3 DNA follows: TGTGCCAGCAGTCCTATGCCTGGCAGGTCTACGGACATTCAGTACTTC. Translated, it gives CASSPMPGRSTDIQYF.

This chain links TRBV28 with TRBJ1-1; 7 nucleotides line up with TRBD1. The CDR3 extends over 13 amino acids. The V gene's germline CDR1 is MDHEN and CDR2 SYDVKM. After removal of 4 bases from V and 10 bases from J, the junction contained 9 bases not matched to a gene. CDR3 protein: CASSSNRRTGAFF. The CDR3 DNA follows: TGTGCCAGCAGTTCCAACCGACGGACAGGAGCTTTCTTT. Full variable domain (rest looked up from reference TRBV28 and TRBJ1-1): DVKVTQSSRYLVKRTGEKVFLECVQDMDHENMFWYRQDPGLGLRLIYFSYDVKMKEKGDIPEGYSVSREKKERFSLILESASTNQTSMYLCASSSNRRTGAFFGQGTRLTVV.

V gene TRBV14 combines with J gene TRBJ2-7, with a tentative D call TRBD1 (6 bases). V was cut by 6 bases and J by 6 bases, with 18 bases left in between. The CDR3 runs 14 residues. Germline CDR1 is SGHDN and CDR2 is FVKESK. The DNA of the CDR3 is TGTGCCAGCAGTTCACAGGGTATCCCCTTCGAGCAGTACTTC. Residues: CASSSQGIPFEQYF.

This clone was seen just once. The chain joins TRBV7-9 to TRBJ2-7; D is unclear. Trimming pared 2 bases from V and 0 bases from J, leaving 5 bases between. The CDR3 covers 13 residues. Germline V gene sequence: CDR1 SEHNR, CDR2 FQNEAQ (reference sequence). The CDR3 loop is CASSLHHSYEQYF. The CDR3 bases are TGTGCCAGCAGCTTACACCACTCCTACGAGCAGTACTTC. The full variable domain, its missing parts supplied by reference TRBV7-9 and TRBJ2-7, is DTGVSQNPRHKITKRGQNVTFRCDPISEHNRLYWYRQTLGQGPEFLTYFQNEAQLEKSRLLSDRFSAERPKGSFSTLEIQRTEQGDSAMYLCASSLHHSYEQYFGPGTRLTVT.